This TCR beta chain was found in a study of neurological immune-mediated disorders (dated by TCRdb to about 2019). In the study overall: Peripheral blood TCR-beta repertoires from patients with HTLV-I-associated myelopathy (HAM/TSP), patients with multiple sclerosis, and healthy controls were compared in the study using UMI-based sequencing. Longitudinal samples, technical triplicates and paired sorted CD4+ and CD8+ T-cell subsets, alongside PBMC samples, were included among the 106 TCR-beta libraries. To precisely calculate how much the frequency of each individual clone varied, libraries were sequenced in technical triplicate. The cohort included 60 to 75 subjects: approximately 15 with HAM/TSP, around 35 with multiple sclerosis, and approximately 20 healthy controls.

Paper-wide results and their limitations: Expanded clones from different subjects shared no identical CDR3 amino acid sequences, which suggests that TCR-beta repertoires were private in all groups. TCR clonal expansion was greatest in HAM/TSP patients and smallest in MS patients, who ranked below even healthy controls.

cDNA was synthesized by template-switch 5'RACE using a primer with a 10-nucleotide random unique molecular identifier that tagged each TCR transcript. Every sequencing run yielded over 170 million TCR-beta sequences covering 15-18 subjects. Total RNA was extracted with the RNeasy kit. The KAPA Real-time Library Amplification kit was used to amplify TCR-beta VDJ regions with primers for the TCR constant region and the 5'RACE anchor. A first PCR added sample indexes and Illumina adaptors, after which a second PCR increased the library yield. The roughly 650 bp TCR product was size-selected on a 2% E-gel SizeSelection system after Ampure bead purification. Before pooling, library quality was assessed on a Bioanalyzer, concentration was determined with Qubit, and library quantification was performed with the Kapa Library Quantification kit. Paired-end 2 x 150 bp sequencing of the libraries was performed on an Illumina HiSeq 2500. To increase sequence diversity, about 25-30% phiX was spiked into each library pool. The authors' pipeline ran thus. The UMI-based MiGEC pipeline processed quality-filtered reads and removed over 75% of raw TCR sequences during error correction. VDJ genes were aligned to IMGT germline references, and clonotypes were defined by unique CDR3 amino acid sequence plus V-J genes. VDJtools evaluated clonal expansion, Shannon diversity and CDR3 relatedness (CalcPairwiseDistances, ClusterSamples); CLCbio workbench built phylogenetic trees. Clones with at least 8 unique UMIs were defined as expanded, with this threshold being based on coefficient-of-variation modelling across technical triplicates. Using fastp at Q25 and MiXCR, TCRdb reprocessed the public reads and kept productive beta chains. Every CDR3 protein is listed once, alongside the most common genes and DNA of its rows. V and J calls and clone size were set by TCRdb, not the authors. The sample table contains some 30,000 distinct CDR3 sequences; only one count was recorded for about a sixth of them. The ten largest clones capture about 5% of the sample.

V drops 5 bases and J drops 2 bases, leaving 30 bases in between. From the germline V gene, CDR1 is SGHTA and CDR2 is FQGNSA. Spanning cysteine to phenylalanine, the CDR3 consists of 20 amino acids. Here the CDR3 DNA is all that survives: 60 bases in frame from base 1. The time point label, read with the paper, signifies: technical triplicate 3. Sorted-subset TCR libraries were prepared from around 1 million sorted CD4+ or CD8+ T cells. Peripheral blood was subjected to Ficoll-Hypaque density gradient centrifugation to isolate PBMCs, which were then cryopreserved in liquid nitrogen. The study also sequenced paired sorted CD4+ and CD8+ subsets from healthy controls, HAM/TSP patients and MS patients. This clonotype showed up many times. It lacks a known antigen. No much larger clone exists at a distance of one base, and base qualities are not known.

The chain was built from TRBV7-2 and TRBJ2-5; TRBD2 is a possible D gene, resting on 6 matching bases. The sample comprised CD4+ T cells from blood. The clonotype originates from a female donor with HTLV-1-associated myelopathy (HAM/TSP). The CDR3 region has the sequence CASSRIGGGGRIGAQETQYF. The DNA sequence is TGTGCCAGCAGCAGGATAGGTGGGGGAGGAAGAATTGGGGCACAAGAGACCCAGTACTTC.